This TCR beta chain was observed in a study of T cells expressing NK-cell markers (dated by TCRdb to between 2020 and 2021). Regarding the study in general: In sorted CD3+CD56+NKG2C+, CD3+CD56+NKG2C- and CD3+CD56-NKG2C+ T-cell subsets from 7 to 9 donors, TCR beta-chain repertoires were profiled. Of the eight sequenced donors, seven were found to be HCMV-seropositive and one was found to be HCMV-seronegative. Randomly selected healthy volunteers, three men and five women, were used as the eight sequenced donors. Libraries were sequenced as 2 x 150 bp reads on Illumina HiSeq 2000/2500, MiSeq or NextSeq.

A commercial ELISA kit detecting HCMV-specific IgG in serum was used to determine HCMV serostatus. Ficoll density gradient centrifugation was used to isolate peripheral blood mononuclear cells from blood. The paper's findings and limits, for the study overall: Those dominant clonotypes were again the most abundant among CD3+CD56-NKG2C+ cells in a handful of donors, at about 28.3-60.1%. In roughly 6 donors, the dominant CD3+CD56+NKG2C+ clonotypes ranked among the top 10 CD8+ clonotypes, making up about 1.0-7.5% of CD8+ T cells. Whether the expanded NKG2C-expressing T cell clones were specific for HCMV antigens was left unclear.

A remark on this clonotype: Its recognized antigen is unknown.

Including cysteine and phenylalanine, the CDR3 has 15 amino acids. No DNA has been recorded. In the germline V gene, CDR1 corresponds to SQVTM and CDR2 to ANQGSEA. Reads for this sample came from an Illumina HiSeq 2000. TCR beta cDNA libraries were made by 5'RACE template switching that added a universal primer site and unique molecular identifiers. cDNA synthesis was primed from the TCR beta constant segment, followed by two successive PCR amplification steps. The authors' pipeline ran thus. MIGEC was used to demultiplex reads and group the reads by UMI, and MiTCR was used to assemble and quantify clonotypes. Only TCR cDNA sequences supported by at least two reads were kept to exclude erroneous sequences. Downstream repertoire analysis used the tcR package, and clonotypes were matched across fractions by CDR3 nucleotide sequence plus V segment. VDJmatch was used to annotate antigen specificity against VDJdb, with one amino acid substitution allowed in CDR3. TCRdb reprocessed the reads and provides one entry for every CDR3 protein sequence; no DNA is given. TCRdb's processing, not the study's, gives the V and J calls here. This sample's table has entries for about 260,000 distinct CDR3 sequences. 0.39% of the sample is held by the ten biggest clonotypes.

The chain uses TRBV29-1 and TRBJ2-2; TCRdb designates TRBD1, a call that cannot be tested without DNA. The sequence was collected from a man between 18 and 29 years old in good health. Donor details come from another sample of the same person, matched by shared clones. Sequenced: blood T cells: a sorted CD56 or NKG2C T cell subset, CD4+ or CD8+ T cells, or bulk PBMC T cells (not recorded which). The CDR3 is CSVRTGTPNTGELFF.